This T cell receptor (beta chain) stems from a study of long-term antiretroviral therapy in people with HIV. The CDR3 extends over 16 amino acids. Germline V gives CDR1 MDHEN, CDR2 SYDVKM. Germline trimming cut 7 bases from V and 0 bases from J; bases unmatched to any gene: 11. The assay, immunoSEQ v3.0, was run at survey level. It was about 35,000-50,000 T-cell genomes per sample that sequencing targeted. Using immunoSEQ multiplex PCR, the repertoire was profiled, and TCRdb retains in-frame clones only, with some absent. In the table there are about 25,000 clones, around 83% of which are singletons. The J gene is TRBJ1-1, the V gene TRBV28; 7 bases agree with TRBD1. The sequence derives from a man in his thirties or forties with HIV. Sequencing used unsorted PBMCs, obtained 0.7 years before starting antiretroviral therapy. CDR3 residues: CASTSTGDGVNTEAFF. The CDR3 coding sequence is TGTGCCAGCACCTCCACAGGGGACGGAGTGAACACTGAAGCTTTCTTT.